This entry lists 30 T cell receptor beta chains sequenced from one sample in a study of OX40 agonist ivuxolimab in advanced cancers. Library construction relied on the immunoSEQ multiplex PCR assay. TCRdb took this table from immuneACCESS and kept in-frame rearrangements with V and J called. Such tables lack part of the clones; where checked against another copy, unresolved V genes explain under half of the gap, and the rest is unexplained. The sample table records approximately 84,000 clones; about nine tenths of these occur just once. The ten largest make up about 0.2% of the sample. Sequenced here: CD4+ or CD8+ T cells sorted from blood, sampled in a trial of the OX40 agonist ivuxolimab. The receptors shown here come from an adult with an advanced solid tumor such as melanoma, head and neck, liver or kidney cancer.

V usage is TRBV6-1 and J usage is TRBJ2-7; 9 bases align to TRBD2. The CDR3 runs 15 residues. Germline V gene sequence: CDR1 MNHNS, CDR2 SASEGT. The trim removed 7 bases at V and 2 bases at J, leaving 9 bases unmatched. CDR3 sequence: CASTLLAGATYEQYF. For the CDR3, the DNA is TGTGCCAGCACTCTGTTAGCGGGGGCTACCTACGAGCAGTACTTC.

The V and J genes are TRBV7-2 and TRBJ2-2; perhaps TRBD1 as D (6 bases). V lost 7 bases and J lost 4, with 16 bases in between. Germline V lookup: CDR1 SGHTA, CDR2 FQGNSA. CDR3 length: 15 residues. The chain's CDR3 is CASKQGNWGTGELFF. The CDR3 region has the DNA TGTGCCAGCAAACAGGGAAATTGGGGCACCGGGGAGCTGTTTTTT.

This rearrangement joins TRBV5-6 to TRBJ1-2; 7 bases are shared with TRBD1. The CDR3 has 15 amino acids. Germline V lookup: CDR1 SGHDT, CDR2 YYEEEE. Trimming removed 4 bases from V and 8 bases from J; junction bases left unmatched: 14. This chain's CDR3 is CASSRGDSRSYGYTF. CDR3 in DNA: TGTGCCAGCAGCCGCGGGGACAGCAGATCCTACGGCTACACCTTC. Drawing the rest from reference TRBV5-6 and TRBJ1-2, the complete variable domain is DAGVTQSPTHLIKTRGQQVTLRCSPKSGHDTVSWYQQALGQGPQFIFQYYEEEERQRGNFPDRFSGHQFPNYSSELNVNALLLGDSALYLCASSRGDSRSYGYTFGSGTRLTVV.

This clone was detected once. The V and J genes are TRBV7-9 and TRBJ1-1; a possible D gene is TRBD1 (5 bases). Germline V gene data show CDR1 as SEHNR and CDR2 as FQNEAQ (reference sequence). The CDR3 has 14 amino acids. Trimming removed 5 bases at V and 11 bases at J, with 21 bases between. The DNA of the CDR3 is TGTGCCAGCAGCGGGGCAATCGTCTTTAGCCGGGCTTTCTTT. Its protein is CASSGAIVFSRAFF. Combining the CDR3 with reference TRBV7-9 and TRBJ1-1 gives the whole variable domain DTGVSQNPRHKITKRGQNVTFRCDPISEHNRLYWYRQTLGQGPEFLTYFQNEAQLEKSRLLSDRFSAERPKGSFSTLEIQRTEQGDSAMYLCASSGAIVFSRAFFGQGTRLTVV.

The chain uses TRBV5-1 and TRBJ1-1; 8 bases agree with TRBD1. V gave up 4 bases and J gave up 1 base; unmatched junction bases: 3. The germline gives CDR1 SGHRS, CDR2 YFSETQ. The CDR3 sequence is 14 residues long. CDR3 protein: CASSLDRANTEAFF. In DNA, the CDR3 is TGCGCCAGCAGCCTGGACAGGGCGAACACTGAAGCTTTCTTT. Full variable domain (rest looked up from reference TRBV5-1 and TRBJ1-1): KAGVTQTPRYLIKTRGQQVTLSCSPISGHRSVSWYQQTPGQGLQFLFEYFSETQRNKGNFPGRFSGRQFSNSRSEMNVSTLELGDSALYLCASSLDRANTEAFFGQGTRLTVV.

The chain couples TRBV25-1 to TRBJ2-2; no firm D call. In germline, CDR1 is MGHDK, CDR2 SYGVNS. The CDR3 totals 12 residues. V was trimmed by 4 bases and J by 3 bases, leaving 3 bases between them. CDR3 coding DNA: TGTGCCAGCAGTGGAGACACCGGGGAGCTGTTTTTT. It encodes CASSGDTGELFF.

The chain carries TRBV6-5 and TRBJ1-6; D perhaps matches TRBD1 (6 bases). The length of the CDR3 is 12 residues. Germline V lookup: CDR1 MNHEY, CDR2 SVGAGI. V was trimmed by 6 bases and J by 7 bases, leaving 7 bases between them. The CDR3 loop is CASRQGNSPLHF. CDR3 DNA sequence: TGTGCCAGCAGACAGGGAAATTCACCCCTCCACTTT.

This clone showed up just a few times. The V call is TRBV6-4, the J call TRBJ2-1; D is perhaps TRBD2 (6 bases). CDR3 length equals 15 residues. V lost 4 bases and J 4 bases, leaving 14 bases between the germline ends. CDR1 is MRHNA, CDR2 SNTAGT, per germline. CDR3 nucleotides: TGTGCCAGCAGTGTGATTAGCGGAGTGTACAATGAGCAGTTCTTC. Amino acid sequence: CASSVISGVYNEQFF.

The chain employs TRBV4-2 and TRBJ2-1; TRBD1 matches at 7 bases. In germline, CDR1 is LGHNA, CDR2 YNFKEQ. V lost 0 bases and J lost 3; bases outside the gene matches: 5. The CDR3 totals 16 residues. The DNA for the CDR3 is TGTGCCAGCAGCCAAGAACAAAGGACAGGCTACAATGAGCAGTTCTTC. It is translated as CASSQEQRTGYNEQFF.

CDR3 sequence: CASSVQGPGELFF. The CDR3 coding sequence is TGTGCCAGCAGCGTTCAAGGACCTGGGGAGCTGTTTTTT. This sequence joins TRBV9 and TRBJ2-2; D is unresolved. This CDR3 has 13 amino acids. Germline CDR1 is SGDLS and CDR2 is YYNGEE. Trimming left V 2 bases short and J 8 bases short, with 10 bases between.

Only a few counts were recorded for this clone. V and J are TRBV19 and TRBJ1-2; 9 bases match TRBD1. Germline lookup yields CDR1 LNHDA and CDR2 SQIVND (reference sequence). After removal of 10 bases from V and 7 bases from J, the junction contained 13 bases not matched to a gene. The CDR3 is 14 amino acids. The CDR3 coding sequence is TGTGCCACCACCTCCCGGGACAGGGCGGCTGGCTACACCTTC. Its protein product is CATTSRDRAAGYTF.

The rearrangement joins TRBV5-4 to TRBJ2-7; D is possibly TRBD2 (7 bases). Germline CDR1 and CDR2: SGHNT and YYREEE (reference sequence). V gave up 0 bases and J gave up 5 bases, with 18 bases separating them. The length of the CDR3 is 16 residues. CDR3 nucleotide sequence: TGTGCCAGCAGCTTGGCCGGTCGGGGGGCTCTCCACGAGCAGTACTTC. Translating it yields CASSLAGRGALHEQYF.

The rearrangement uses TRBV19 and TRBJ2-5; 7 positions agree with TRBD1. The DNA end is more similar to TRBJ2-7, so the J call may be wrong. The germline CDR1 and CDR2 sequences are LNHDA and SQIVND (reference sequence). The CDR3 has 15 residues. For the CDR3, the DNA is TGTGCCAGTAGTCAAAGACAGGGCCCACCTTACGAGCAGTACTTC. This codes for CASSQRQGPPYEQYF.

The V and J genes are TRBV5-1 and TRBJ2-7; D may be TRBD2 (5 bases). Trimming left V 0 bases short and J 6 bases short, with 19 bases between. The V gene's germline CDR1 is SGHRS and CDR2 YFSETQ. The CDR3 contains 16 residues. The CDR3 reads CASSLAVGSSAGEQYF. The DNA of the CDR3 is TGCGCCAGCAGCTTGGCTGTAGGGAGCTCCGCGGGCGAGCAGTACTTC.

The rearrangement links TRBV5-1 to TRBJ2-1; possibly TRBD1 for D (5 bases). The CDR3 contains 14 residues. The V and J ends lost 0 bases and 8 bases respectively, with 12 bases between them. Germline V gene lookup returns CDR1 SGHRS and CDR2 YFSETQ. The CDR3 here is CASSLGISRDEQFF. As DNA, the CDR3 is TGCGCCAGCAGCTTGGGGATTAGCAGGGATGAGCAGTTCTTC.

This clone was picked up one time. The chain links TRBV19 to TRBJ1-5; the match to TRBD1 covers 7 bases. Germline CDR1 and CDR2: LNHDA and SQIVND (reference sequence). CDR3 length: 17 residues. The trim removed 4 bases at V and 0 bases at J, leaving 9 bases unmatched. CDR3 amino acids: CASSTTGRGYSNQPQHF. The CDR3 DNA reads TGTGCCAGTAGTACGACAGGGAGAGGGTATAGCAATCAGCCCCAGCATTTT.

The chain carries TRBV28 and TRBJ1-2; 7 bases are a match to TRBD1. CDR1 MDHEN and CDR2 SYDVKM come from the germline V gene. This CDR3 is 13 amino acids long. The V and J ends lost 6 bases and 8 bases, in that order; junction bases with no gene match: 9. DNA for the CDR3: TGTGCCAGCAGGCATCAGGGGGGTCAGGGCTACACCTTC. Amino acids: CASRHQGGQGYTF.

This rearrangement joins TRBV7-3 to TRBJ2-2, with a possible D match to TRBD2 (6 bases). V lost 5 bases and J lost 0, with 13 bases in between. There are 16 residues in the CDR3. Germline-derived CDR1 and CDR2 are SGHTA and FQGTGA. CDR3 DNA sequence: TGTGCCAGCAGCCCCTCACTAGCCTCGAACACCGGGGAGCTGTTTTTT. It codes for CASSPSLASNTGELFF.

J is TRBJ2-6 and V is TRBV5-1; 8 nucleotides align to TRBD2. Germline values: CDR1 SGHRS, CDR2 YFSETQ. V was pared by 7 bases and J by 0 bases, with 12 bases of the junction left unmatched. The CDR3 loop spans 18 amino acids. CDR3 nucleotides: TGCGCCAGCTCTATCCCCCGGCGGGGGGCCTCTGGGGCCAACGTCCTGACTTTC. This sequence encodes CASSIPRRGASGANVLTF.

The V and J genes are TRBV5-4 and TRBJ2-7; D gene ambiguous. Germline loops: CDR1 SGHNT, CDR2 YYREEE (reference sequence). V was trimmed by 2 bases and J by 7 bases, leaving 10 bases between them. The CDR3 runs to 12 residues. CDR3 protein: CASSFGPREQYF. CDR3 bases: TGTGCCAGCAGCTTTGGGCCCCGGGAGCAGTACTTC.

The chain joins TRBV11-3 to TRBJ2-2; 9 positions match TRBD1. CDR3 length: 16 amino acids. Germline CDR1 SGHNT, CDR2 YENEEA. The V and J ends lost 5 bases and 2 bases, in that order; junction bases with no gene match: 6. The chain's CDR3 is CASSDADRGNTGELFF. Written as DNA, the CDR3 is TGTGCCAGCAGCGACGCGGACAGGGGTAACACCGGGGAGCTGTTTTTT. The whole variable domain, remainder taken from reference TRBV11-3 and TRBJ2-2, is EAGVVQSPRYKIIEKKQPVAFWCNPISGHNTLYWYLQNLGQGPELLIRYENEEAVDDSQLPKDRFSAERLKGVDSTLKIQPAELGDSAVYLCASSDADRGNTGELFFGEGSRLTVL.

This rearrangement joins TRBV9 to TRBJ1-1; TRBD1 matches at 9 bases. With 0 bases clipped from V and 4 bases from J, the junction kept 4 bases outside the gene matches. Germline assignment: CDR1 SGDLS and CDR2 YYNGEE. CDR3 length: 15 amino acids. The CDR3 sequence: CASSVAGQGSTEAFF. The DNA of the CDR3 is TGTGCCAGCAGCGTAGCGGGACAGGGAAGCACTGAAGCTTTCTTT. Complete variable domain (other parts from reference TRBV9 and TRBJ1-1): DSGVTQTPKHLITATGQRVTLRCSPRSGDLSVYWYQQSLDQGLQFLIQYYNGEERAKGNILERFSAQQFPDLHSELNLSSLELGDSALYFCASSVAGQGSTEAFFGQGTRLTVV.

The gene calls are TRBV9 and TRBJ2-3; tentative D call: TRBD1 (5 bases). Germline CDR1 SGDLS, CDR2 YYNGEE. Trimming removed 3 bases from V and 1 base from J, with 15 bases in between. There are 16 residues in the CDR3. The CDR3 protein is CASSALQGVGTDTQYF. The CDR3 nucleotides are TGTGCCAGCAGCGCCCTCCAGGGCGTCGGCACAGATACGCAGTATTTT.

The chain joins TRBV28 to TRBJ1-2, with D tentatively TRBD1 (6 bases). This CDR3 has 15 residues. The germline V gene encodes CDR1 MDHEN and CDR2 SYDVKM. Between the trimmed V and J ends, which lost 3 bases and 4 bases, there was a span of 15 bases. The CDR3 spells CASSLGAGPAYGYTF. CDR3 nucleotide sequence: TGTGCCAGCAGTTTGGGGGCGGGCCCCGCCTATGGCTACACCTTC.

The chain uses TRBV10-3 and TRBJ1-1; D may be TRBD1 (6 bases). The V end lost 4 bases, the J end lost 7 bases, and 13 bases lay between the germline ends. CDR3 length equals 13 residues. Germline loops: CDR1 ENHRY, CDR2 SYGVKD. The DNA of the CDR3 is TGTGCCATCAGTGGAAAGGCAGGGGATGAAGCTTTCTTT. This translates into CAISGKAGDEAFF.

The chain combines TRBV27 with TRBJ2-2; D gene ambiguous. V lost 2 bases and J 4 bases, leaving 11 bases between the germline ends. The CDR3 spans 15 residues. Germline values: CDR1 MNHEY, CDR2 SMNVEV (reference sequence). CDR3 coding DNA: TGTGCCAGCAGTTTAACTCTTAGGGTCACCGGGGAGCTGTTTTTT. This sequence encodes CASSLTLRVTGELFF.

The CDR3: CATSRGDTGELFF. CDR3 nucleotide sequence: TGTGCCACCAGTAGGGGAGACACCGGGGAGCTGTTTTTT. The chain links TRBV15 to TRBJ2-2; D may correspond to TRBD1 or TRBD2 (5 bases each). The V gene's germline CDR1 is LNHNV and CDR2 YYDKDF (reference sequence). V lost 6 bases and J 3 bases, leaving 8 bases between the germline ends. There are 13 residues in the CDR3.

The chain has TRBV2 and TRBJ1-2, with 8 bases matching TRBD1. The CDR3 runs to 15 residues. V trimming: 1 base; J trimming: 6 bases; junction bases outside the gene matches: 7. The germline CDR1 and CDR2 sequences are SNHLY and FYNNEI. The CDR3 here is CASSEGGRGLNGYTF. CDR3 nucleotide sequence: TGTGCCAGCAGTGAAGGAGGCAGGGGGCTAAATGGCTACACCTTC.

Here the CDR3 reads CATSRGRQENEKLFF. The CDR3 DNA reads as TGTGCCACCAGCAGGGGCCGACAGGAAAATGAAAAACTGTTTTTT. The chain carries TRBV15 and TRBJ1-4, with D possibly matching TRBD1 (6 bases). Germline-derived CDR1 and CDR2 are LNHNV and YYDKDF (reference sequence). V lost 3 bases to trimming and J lost 5 bases, with 13 bases between them. The CDR3 is 15 amino acids.

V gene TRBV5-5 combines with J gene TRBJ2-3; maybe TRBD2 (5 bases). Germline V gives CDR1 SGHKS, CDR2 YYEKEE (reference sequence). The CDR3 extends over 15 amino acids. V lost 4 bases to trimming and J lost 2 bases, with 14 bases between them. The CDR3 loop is CASSRYSGLTDTQYF. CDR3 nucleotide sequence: TGTGCCAGCAGCAGATACAGCGGCCTCACAGATACGCAGTATTTT. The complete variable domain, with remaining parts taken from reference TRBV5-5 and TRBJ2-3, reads DAGVTQSPTHLIKTRGQQVTLRCSPISGHKSVSWYQQVLGQGPQFIFQYYEKEERGRGNFPDRFSARQFPNYSSELNVNALLLGDSALYLCASSRYSGLTDTQYFGPGTRLTVL.